A selection of T cell receptor beta chains follows, all from one sample in a study of response to subunit inactivated influenza vaccine. From the RT-PCR reads, TCRdb called clonotypes with MiXCR, one entry per CDR3 protein. The profile shows around 580,000 distinct CDR3 sequences, around 11% of them singletons. The source material was PBMCs from blood, sampled on the day of vaccination. These receptor sequences come from a man aged 50-59 years who received an inactivated influenza vaccine. CDR3s include the opening cysteine and the closing phenylalanine or tryptophan. Fields, in order: J gene, D gene, V gene, clone size, CDR3 DNA, CDR3 protein. D genes are given only for firm matches. Size is stated for part of the rows, as once, few or many counts, or as a class when the clone is expanded.

>TRBJ2-5|.|TRBV5-6|.
TGTGCCAGCAGCTTCGGGGCAGGCCTAGAGACCCAGTACTTC
CASSFGAGLETQYF
>TRBJ2-7|TRBD2|TRBV6-1|few
TGTGCCAGCACCCCGTTAGCGGGGGCCCAATACGAGCAGTACTTC
CASTPLAGAQYEQYF
>TRBJ2-3|.|TRBV7-9|few
TGTGCCAGCAGCTTAGGCCAGGGTGACACAGATACGCAGTATTTT
CASSLGQGDTDTQYF
>TRBJ2-2|.|TRBV5-1|.
TGCGCCAGCAGCCCTGTGACTACTAACACCGGGGAGCTGTTTTTT
CASSPVTTNTGELFF
>TRBJ1-6|.|TRBV7-2|many
TGTGCCAGCAGCTTACGGAGCTCCTATAATTCACCCCTCCACTTT
CASSLRSSYNSPLHF
>TRBJ2-3|.|TRBV28|.
TGTGCCAGCAGTGGGCTTAGCGAGGCGGAGGGGCAGTATTTT
CASSGLSEAEGQYF
>TRBJ1-1|TRBD1|TRBV7-9|few
TGTGCCAGCAGCTTAGGTCAGGGGGCCGCTGAAGCTTTCTTT
CASSLGQGAAEAFF
>TRBJ2-1|.|TRBV4-2|.
TGTGCCAGCAGCCAAGATGATGGGAACTACAATGAGCAGTTCTTC
CASSQDDGNYNEQFF
>TRBJ2-4|.|TRBV5-5|.
TGTGCCAGCAGCTTTACGGCAGGGGGGGGCAAAAACATTCAGTACTTC
CASSFTAGGGKNIQYF
>TRBJ2-5|.|TRBV12-3/TRBV12-4|.
TGTGCCAGCAGTCGGGCTATCCAAGAGACCCAGTACTTC
CASSRAIQETQYF
>TRBJ2-1|TRBD2|TRBV12-3/TRBV12-4|few
TGTGCCAGCAGTTTATCAACCTTACTAGCGGGGAGGGCCGAAGAGCAGTTCTTC
CASSLSTLLAGRAEEQFF
>TRBJ2-1|TRBD2|TRBV4-2|few
TGTGCCAGCAGCCAAGCCTTCGTAGCGGGGTACAATGAGCAGTTCTTC
CASSQAFVAGYNEQFF
>TRBJ2-5|TRBD2|TRBV6-2/TRBV6-3|.
TGTGCCAGCAGTTACACGGGAGGACCCCAAGAGACCCAGTACTTC
CASSYTGGPQETQYF
>TRBJ2-7|.|TRBV4-3|.
TGCGCCAGCAGCCAAGATATCGGGTTCCCCTACGAGCAGTACTTC
CASSQDIGFPYEQYF
>TRBJ1-2|.|TRBV28|.
TGTGCCAGCAGTTCCGCTGGTGGTTATGGCTACACCTTC
CASSSAGGYGYTF
>TRBJ1-1|.|TRBV6-6|.
TGTGCCAGCAGTTACGAGGGGCCTGAAGCTTTCTTT
CASSYEGPEAFF
>TRBJ2-3|.|TRBV5-1|few
TGCGCCAGCAGCGTGGCAGTGCTTAGCACAGATACGCAGTATTTT
CASSVAVLSTDTQYF
>TRBJ1-4|.|TRBV12-3/TRBV12-4|.
TGTGCCAGCAGTTCGGACAGAAATAATGAAAAACTGTTTTTT
CASSSDRNNEKLFF
>TRBJ1-5|.|TRBV19|few
TGTGCCAGTAGATTGACTACAGGGTTGCATCAGCCCCAGCATTTT
CASRLTTGLHQPQHF
>TRBJ1-5|TRBD1|TRBV12-3/TRBV12-4|many
TGTGCCAGCAGGGGACAGACCAATCAGCCCCAGCATTTT
CASRGQTNQPQHF
>TRBJ2-2|.|TRBV7-2|many
TGTGCCAGCAGCTCGGGACAAACCGGGGAGCTGTTTTTT
CASSSGQTGELFF
>TRBJ2-1|.|TRBV3-1|.
TGTGCCAGCAGCCACAGGGGCCTAACTAGCAGATACAATGAGCAGTTCTTC
CASSHRGLTSRYNEQFF
>TRBJ2-3|TRBD2|TRBV28|once
TGTGCCAGCAAACCGGGACTAGAATACACAGATACGCAGTATTTT
CASKPGLEYTDTQYF
>TRBJ2-7|TRBD1|TRBV28|many
TGTGCCAGCAAACAGGGGATCGACGAGCAGTACTTC
CASKQGIDEQYF
>TRBJ1-1|.|TRBV15|few
TGTGCCACCAGCCTCACTGCAGCGAACACTGAAGCTTTCTTT
CATSLTAANTEAFF
>TRBJ2-1|.|TRBV29-1|many
TGCAGCGTTGAGGCCCGGGACTCACTCTACAATGAGCAGTTCTTC
CSVEARDSLYNEQFF
>TRBJ2-6|.|TRBV4-3|once
TGCGCCAGCAGCCAAAGTGCCTCTGGGGCCAACGTCCTGACTTTC
CASSQSASGANVLTF
>TRBJ2-5|TRBD2|TRBV7-2|.
TGTGCCAGCAGCTTAGCGGGACTAGCGGACCGGAGTGGGGAGACCCAGTACTTC
CASSLAGLADRSGETQYF
>TRBJ2-1|.|TRBV12-3/TRBV12-4|.
TGTGCCAGCAGTTTAGTTTTCCGACAGCACCGTTACAATGAGCAGTTCTTC
CASSLVFRQHRYNEQFF
>TRBJ2-7|.|TRBV9|.
TGTGCCAGCAGCGTAGGCGTAGCTTCCTCCGAGCAGTACTTC
CASSVGVASSEQYF
>TRBJ2-7|TRBD1|TRBV5-4|few
TGTGCCAGCAGCTTGTTGACAGGGGGCCTCGAGCAGTACTTC
CASSLLTGGLEQYF